In its sample, the clone carrying this TCR beta chain was seen many times. The sample comes from a study of breast tumors, draining lymph nodes, adjacent tissues. Breast cancer patients provided tissue from their axillary draining lymph nodes. In TCRdb, the multiplex PCR reads were re-called with MiXCR into one record per CDR3 protein. The data contain under 300,000 distinct CDR3 sequences, under 35% of them singletons. This CDR3 region has 17 residues. Germline V gene sequence: CDR1 SGHRS, CDR2 YFSETQ. The junction had 7 bases not matched to a gene; V was cut back by 4 bases and J by 0 bases. The clonotype originates from a female donor with breast cancer. Some clones in this sample may be carry-over from other donors' samples. Source material: axillary lymph node tissue. The chain joins TRBV5-1 to TRBJ2-2, with 9 nucleotides matching TRBD2. The CDR3 bases are TGCGCCAGCAGCCCCCGTCTAGCGGGGACGAACACCGGGGAGCTGTTTTTT. Its translation: CASSPRLAGTNTGELFF.